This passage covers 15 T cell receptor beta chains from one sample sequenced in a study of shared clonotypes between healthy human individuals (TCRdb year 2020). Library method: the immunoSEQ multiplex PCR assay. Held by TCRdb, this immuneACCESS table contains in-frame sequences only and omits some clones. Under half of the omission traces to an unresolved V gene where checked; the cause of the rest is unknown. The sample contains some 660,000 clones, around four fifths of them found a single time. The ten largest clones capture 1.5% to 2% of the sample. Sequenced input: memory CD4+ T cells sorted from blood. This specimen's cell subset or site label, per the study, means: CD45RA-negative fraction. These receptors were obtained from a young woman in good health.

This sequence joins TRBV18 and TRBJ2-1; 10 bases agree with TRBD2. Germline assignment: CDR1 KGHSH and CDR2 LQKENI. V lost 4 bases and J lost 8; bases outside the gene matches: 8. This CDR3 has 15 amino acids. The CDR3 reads CASSRSAGGPYEQFF. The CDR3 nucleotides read TGTGCCAGCTCACGGTCAGCGGGAGGGCCCTATGAGCAGTTCTTC. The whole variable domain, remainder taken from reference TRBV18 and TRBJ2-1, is NAGVMQNPRHLVRRRGQEARLRCSPMKGHSHVYWYRQLPEEGLKFMVYLQKENIIDESGMPKERFSAEFPKEGPSILRIQQVVRGDSAAYFCASSRSAGGPYEQFFGPGTRLTVL.

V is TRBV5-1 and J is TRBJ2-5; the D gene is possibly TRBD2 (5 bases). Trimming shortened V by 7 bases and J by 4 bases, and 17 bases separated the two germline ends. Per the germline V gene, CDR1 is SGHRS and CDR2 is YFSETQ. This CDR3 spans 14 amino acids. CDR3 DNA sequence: TGCGCCAGCGGTCCGCGCGGGCTCGGAGAGACCCAGTACTTC. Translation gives CASGPRGLGETQYF.

The CDR3 is CASSQDPRRSSYEQYF. The CDR3 DNA sequence: TGCGCCAGCAGCCAAGATCCTCGTCGGAGCTCCTACGAGCAGTACTTC. The chain recombines TRBV4-1 with TRBJ2-7; D is undetermined. Germline lookup yields CDR1 MGHRA and CDR2 YSYEKL. The germline V and J ends were trimmed by 0 bases and 0 bases, with 12 bases remaining between them. This CDR3 is built from 16 residues.

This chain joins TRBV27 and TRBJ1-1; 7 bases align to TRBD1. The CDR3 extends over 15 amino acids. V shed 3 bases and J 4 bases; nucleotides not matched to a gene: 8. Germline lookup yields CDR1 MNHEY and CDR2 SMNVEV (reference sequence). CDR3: CASSLVGGAFTEAFF. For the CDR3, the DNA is TGTGCCAGCAGTTTGGTAGGGGGCGCATTCACTGAAGCTTTCTTT.

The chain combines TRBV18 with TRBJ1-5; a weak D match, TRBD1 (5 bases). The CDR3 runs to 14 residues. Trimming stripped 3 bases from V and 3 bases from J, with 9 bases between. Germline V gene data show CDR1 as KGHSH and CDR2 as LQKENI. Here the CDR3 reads CASSPRDDNQPQHF. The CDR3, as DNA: TGTGCCAGCTCACCTAGGGACGACAATCAGCCCCAGCATTTT.

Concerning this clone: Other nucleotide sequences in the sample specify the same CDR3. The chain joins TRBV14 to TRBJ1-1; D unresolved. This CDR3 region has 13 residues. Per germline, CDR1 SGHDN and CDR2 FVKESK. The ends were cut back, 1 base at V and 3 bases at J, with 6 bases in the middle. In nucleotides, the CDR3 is TGTGCCAGCAGCCAAGTAGGTGACACTGAAGCTTTCTTT. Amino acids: CASSQVGDTEAFF. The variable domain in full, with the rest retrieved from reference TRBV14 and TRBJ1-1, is EAGVTQFPSHSVIEKGQTVTLRCDPISGHDNLYWYRRVMGKEIKFLLHFVKESKQDESGMPNNRFLAERTGGTYSTLKVQPAELEDSGVYFCASSQVGDTEAFFGQGTRLTVV.

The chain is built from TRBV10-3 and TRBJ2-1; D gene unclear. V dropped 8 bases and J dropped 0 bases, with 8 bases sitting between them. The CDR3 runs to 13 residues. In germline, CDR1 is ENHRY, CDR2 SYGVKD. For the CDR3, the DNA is TGTGCCATCTGGGATAGCTCCTACAATGAGCAGTTCTTC. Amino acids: CAIWDSSYNEQFF.

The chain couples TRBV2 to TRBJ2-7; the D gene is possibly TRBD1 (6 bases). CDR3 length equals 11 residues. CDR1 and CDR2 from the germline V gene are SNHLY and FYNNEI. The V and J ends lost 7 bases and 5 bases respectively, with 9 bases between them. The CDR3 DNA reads TGTGCCAGCAACAGGGTCCACGAGCAGTACTTC. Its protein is CASNRVHEQYF.

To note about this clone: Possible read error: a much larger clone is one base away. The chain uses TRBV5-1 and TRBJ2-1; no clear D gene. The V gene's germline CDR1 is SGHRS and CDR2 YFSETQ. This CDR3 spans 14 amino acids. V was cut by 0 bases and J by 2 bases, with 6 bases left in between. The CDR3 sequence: CASSLDNTYNEQFF. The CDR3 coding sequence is TGCGCCAGCAGCTTGGACAATACCTACAATGAGCAGTTCTTC.

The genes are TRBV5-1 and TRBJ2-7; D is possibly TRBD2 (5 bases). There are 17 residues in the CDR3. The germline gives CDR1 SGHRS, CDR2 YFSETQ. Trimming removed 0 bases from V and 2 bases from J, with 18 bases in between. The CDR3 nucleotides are TGCGCCAGCAGCTTGGATCGTACAGACTATAATACCTACGAGCAGTACTTC. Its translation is CASSLDRTDYNTYEQYF.

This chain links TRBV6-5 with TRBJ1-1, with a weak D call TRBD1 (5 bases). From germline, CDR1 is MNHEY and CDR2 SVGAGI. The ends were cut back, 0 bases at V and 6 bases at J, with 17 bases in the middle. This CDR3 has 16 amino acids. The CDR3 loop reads CASSYSSWGRVSEAFF. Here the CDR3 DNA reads TGTGCCAGCAGTTACTCGAGTTGGGGGAGAGTCTCTGAAGCTTTCTTT.

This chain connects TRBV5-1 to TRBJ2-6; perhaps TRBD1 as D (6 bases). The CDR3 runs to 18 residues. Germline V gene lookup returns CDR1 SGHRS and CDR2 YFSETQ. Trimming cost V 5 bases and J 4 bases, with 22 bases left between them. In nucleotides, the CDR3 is TGCGCCAGCAGACAACACCAGGGGACCGCTACCGGGGCCAACGTCCTGACTTTC. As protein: CASRQHQGTATGANVLTF. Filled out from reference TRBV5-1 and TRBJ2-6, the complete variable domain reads KAGVTQTPRYLIKTRGQQVTLSCSPISGHRSVSWYQQTPGQGLQFLFEYFSETQRNKGNFPGRFSGRQFSNSRSEMNVSTLELGDSALYLCASRQHQGTATGANVLTFGAGSRLTVL.

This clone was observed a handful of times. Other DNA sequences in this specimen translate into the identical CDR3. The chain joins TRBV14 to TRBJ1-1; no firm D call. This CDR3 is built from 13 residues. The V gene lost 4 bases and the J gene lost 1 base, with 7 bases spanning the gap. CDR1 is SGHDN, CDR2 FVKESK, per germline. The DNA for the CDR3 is TGTGCCAGCAGCCGTACGGGGAACACTGAAGCTTTCTTT. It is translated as CASSRTGNTEAFF.

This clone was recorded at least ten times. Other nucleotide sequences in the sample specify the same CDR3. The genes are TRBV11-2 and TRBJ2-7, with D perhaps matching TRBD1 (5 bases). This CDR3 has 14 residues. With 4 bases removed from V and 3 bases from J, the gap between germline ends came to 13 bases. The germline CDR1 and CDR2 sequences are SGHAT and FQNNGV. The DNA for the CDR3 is TGTGCCAGCAGCTCCCAGGGTGACAGCTACGAGCAGTACTTC. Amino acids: CASSSQGDSYEQYF.

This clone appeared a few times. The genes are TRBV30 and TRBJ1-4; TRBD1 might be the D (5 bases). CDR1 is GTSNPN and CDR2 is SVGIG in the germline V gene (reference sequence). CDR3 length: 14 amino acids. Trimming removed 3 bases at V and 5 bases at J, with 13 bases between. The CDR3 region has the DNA TGTGCCTGGAGGGGGGGGATCGTAAATGAAAAACTGTTTTTT. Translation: CAWRGGIVNEKLFF.